The 18 T cell receptor beta chains in this list originate from one sample, sequenced in a study of regulatory T cells in long-lasting Graves disease. The authors built TCR beta libraries using iRepertoire HTBI primers and Arm-PCR of CDR3 regions. MiXCR, applied by TCRdb to the multiplex PCR reads, yields one record per CDR3 protein. This sample has around 340,000 distinct CDR3 sequences, with 20% found just once. The sample's time point: persistent/refractory GD, antithyroid drugs over 5 years with positive TRAb. PBMC-extracted RNA yielded the TCR library. The input for sequencing was peripheral blood mononuclear cells (PBMCs), taken when the disease was refractory, from a patient treated with antithyroid drugs. The receptors shown here come from a female donor with Graves disease.

This clonotype was found a few times. The chain carries TRBV6-6 and TRBJ1-1, with a possible D match to TRBD1 (6 bases). Between the trimmed V and J ends, which lost 0 bases and 3 bases, there was a span of 14 bases. Germline V CDR1 and CDR2: MNHNY, SVGAGI (reference sequence). CDR3 length: 16 residues. CDR3 in DNA: TGTGCCAGCAGTTACTCGACGTCAGAGGGGGACACTGAAGCTTTCTTT. Protein product: CASSYSTSEGDTEAFF.

As to this clonotype: This likely stems from a read error, as it lies one base from a far larger clone. The CDR3 reads CTSIRDRGSYEQYF. The CDR3 DNA sequence: TGTACCAGCATACGGGACCGGGGTAGCTACGAGCAGTACTTC. The chain couples TRBV7-8 to TRBJ2-7; D tentatively reads TRBD1 or TRBD2 (5 bases each). This CDR3 is built from 14 residues. Germline-derived CDR1 and CDR2 are SGHVS and FQNEAQ.

Ten or more counts support this clonotype. The chain combines TRBV29-1 with TRBJ1-2; 7 bases fit TRBD1. The ends lost 7 bases at V and 5 bases at J; junction bases unmatched: 13. The CDR3 contains 14 residues. Looked up from germline, CDR1 is SQVTM and CDR2 is ANQGSEA. Written as DNA, the CDR3 is TGCAGCGCCGATCCCGGGGCAGGGGGATATGGCTACACCTTC. Translating gives CSADPGAGGYGYTF.

This clonotype was seen a few times. The J gene is TRBJ1-5, the V gene TRBV20-1; D call uncertain. The germline gives CDR1 DFQATT, CDR2 SNEGSKA (reference sequence). The CDR3 totals 13 residues. Trimming took off 6 bases at V and 0 bases at J, with 9 bases between the two ends. CDR3 loop: CSAQEYSNQPQHF. The CDR3 DNA is TGCAGTGCGCAGGAGTATAGCAATCAGCCCCAGCATTTT.

The gene calls are TRBV28 and TRBJ1-1; D remains ambiguous. V gave up 5 bases and J gave up 4 bases, with 8 bases separating them. The CDR3 is 12 residues long. Germline CDR1 reads MDHEN; CDR2 reads SYDVKM. The CDR3 nucleotides read TGTGCCAGCAGTGTGGGGAGCACTGAAGCTTTCTTT. Translated, it gives CASSVGSTEAFF.

The chain links TRBV6-1 to TRBJ1-6; maybe TRBD1 (6 bases). CDR3 size: 20 residues. CDR1 MNHNS and CDR2 SASEGT come from the germline V gene. With 6 bases removed from V and 0 bases from J, the gap between germline ends came to 24 bases. CDR3 sequence reads: CASRPREGQHNFSYNSPLHF. The CDR3, as DNA: TGTGCCAGCAGGCCGAGAGAAGGACAGCACAACTTCTCCTATAATTCACCCCTCCACTTT.

In its sample, this clonotype was seen many times. This chain links TRBV14 with TRBJ2-7; 7 bases align to TRBD2. CDR1 is SGHDN and CDR2 is FVKESK in the germline V gene. CDR3 length: 17 amino acids. Unmatched junction bases numbered 15, after V lost 3 bases and J lost 4 bases. For the CDR3, the DNA is TGTGCCAGCAGCCACTTCCAATATGGACTAGAGTCATACGAGCAGTACTTC. Translation gives CASSHFQYGLESYEQYF.

There are many counts of this clonotype. The genes are TRBV6-1 and TRBJ2-7, with 9 bases that match TRBD2. The CDR3 runs 13 residues. Germline V gives CDR1 MNHNS, CDR2 SASEGT. Trimming cost V 5 bases and J 6 bases; bases outside gene matches: 5. The chain's CDR3 is CASSRSSGTEQYF. The CDR3, as DNA: TGTGCCAGCAGTCGATCTAGCGGGACCGAGCAGTACTTC.

This clonotype was counted only a few times. The chain joins TRBV29-1 to TRBJ1-5, with D tentatively TRBD1 (6 bases). This CDR3 spans 12 amino acids. V was clipped by 4 bases and J by 6 bases, with 10 bases between them. Germline CDR1 reads SQVTM; CDR2 reads ANQGSEA. The CDR3 nucleotides are TGCAGCGTTGGTCAGGGGCGTCAGCCCCAGCATTTT. Its protein is CSVGQGRQPQHF.

DNA of the CDR3: TGTGCCAGCTCAGACGGGGCCGATTCACCCCTCCACTTT. Amino acid sequence: CASSDGADSPLHF. This chain links TRBV18 with TRBJ1-6, with D possibly matching TRBD1 (5 bases). The ends were cut back, 5 bases at V and 8 bases at J, with 10 bases in the middle. The germline gives CDR1 KGHSH, CDR2 LQKENI. This CDR3 has 13 residues.

This clonotype was recorded many times. The chain employs TRBV6-1 and TRBJ1-1, with 7 bases identical to TRBD1. CDR1 and CDR2 (germline): MNHNS, SASEGT. This CDR3 comprises 15 residues. The junction had 6 bases not matched to a gene; V was cut back by 4 bases and J by 1 base. CDR3 nucleotides: TGTGCCAGCAGTGCCCAGGGGGGAAGGAACACTGAAGCTTTCTTT. Protein product: CASSAQGGRNTEAFF.

This clonotype was seen repeatedly, ten times or more. The V gene is TRBV20-1, the J gene TRBJ2-7, with D possibly TRBD1 on 6 matching bases. Germline V gene sequence: CDR1 DFQATT, CDR2 SNEGSKA (reference sequence). This CDR3 is 13 amino acids long. The V and J ends lost 3 bases and 0 bases respectively, with 9 bases between them. CDR3 sequence: CSASAGDSYEQYF. In DNA, the CDR3 is TGCAGTGCTAGTGCAGGGGACTCCTACGAGCAGTACTTC.

This clonotype was observed at least ten times. The gene calls are TRBV24-1 and TRBJ2-5; TRBD2 might be the D (6 bases). The CDR3 runs 15 residues. The V gene's germline CDR1 is KGHDR and CDR2 SFDVKD. Trimming left V 1 base short and J 1 base short, with 9 bases between. The CDR3 region is CATSDLGGAQETQYF. The CDR3 DNA is TGTGCCACCAGTGATTTAGGCGGGGCCCAAGAGACCCAGTACTTC.

The gene calls are TRBV27 and TRBJ1-2; weak D call: TRBD1 (5 bases). CDR1 is MNHEY, CDR2 SMNVEV, per germline (reference sequence). Trimming shortened V by 4 bases and J by 7 bases, and 28 bases separated the two germline ends. This CDR3 is 18 amino acids long. The DNA of the CDR3 is TGTGCCAGCAGTTATTGGGGGGGGGATTCGGCCCTAAGGCTTGGCTACACCTTC. This codes for CASSYWGGDSALRLGYTF.

This clonotype was seen a few times. With a much larger clone just one base away, this may be a read error. This sequence joins TRBV20-1 and TRBJ1-4; the D gene is possibly TRBD1 (5 bases). The length of the CDR3 is 15 residues. The germline CDR1 and CDR2 sequences are DFQATT and SNEGSKA (reference sequence). CDR3 protein: CSARDLGDSATALLF. Written as DNA, the CDR3 is TGCAGTGCTAGAGATCTAGGAGACAGCGCAACGGCACTGCTTTTT.

The CDR3 region is CASSLEDRDYGYTF. The CDR3 DNA reads TGTGCCAGCAGCTTAGAAGACAGGGACTATGGCTACACCTTC. The rearrangement uses TRBV7-9 and TRBJ1-2, with 7 bases lining up with TRBD1. J lost 3 bases, V lost 1 base, and 2 bases had no gene match. From germline, CDR1 is SEHNR and CDR2 FQNEAQ (reference sequence). This CDR3 is 14 amino acids long.

This clonotype was seen once. This rearrangement joins TRBV28 to TRBJ2-3, with TRBD2 identical over 9 bases. V trimming: 8 bases; J trimming: 2 bases; junction bases outside the gene matches: 2. The germline V gene encodes CDR1 MDHEN and CDR2 SYDVKM. The CDR3 is 13 residues long. The CDR3 spells CASRLAATDTQYF. In DNA form, the CDR3 reads TGTGCCAGCCGACTAGCGGCCACAGATACGCAGTATTTT.

A word on this clonotype: A far larger clone is only one base removed, so a read error is likely. This chain connects TRBV7-3 to TRBJ1-4; D unresolved. In germline, CDR1 is SGHTA, CDR2 FQGTGA. This CDR3 comprises 17 residues. Trimming cost V 6 bases and J 8 bases, with 25 bases left between them. The CDR3 nucleotides read TGTGCCAGCAGTGACGTCGCCCCCCGAGACCCGAAGGAAAAACTGTTTTTT. Translated: CASSDVAPRDPKEKLFF.